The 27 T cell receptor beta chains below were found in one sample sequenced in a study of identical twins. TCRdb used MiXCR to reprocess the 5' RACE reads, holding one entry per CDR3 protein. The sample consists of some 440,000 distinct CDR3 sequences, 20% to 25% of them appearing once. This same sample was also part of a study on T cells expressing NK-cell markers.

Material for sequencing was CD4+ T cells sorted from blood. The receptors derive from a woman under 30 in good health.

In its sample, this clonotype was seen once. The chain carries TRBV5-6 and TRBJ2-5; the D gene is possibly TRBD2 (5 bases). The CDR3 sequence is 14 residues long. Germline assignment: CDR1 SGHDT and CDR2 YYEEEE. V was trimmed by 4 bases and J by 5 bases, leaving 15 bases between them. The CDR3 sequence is CASSLTGMWETQYF. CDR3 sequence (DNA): TGTGCCAGCAGCCTGACGGGGATGTGGGAGACCCAGTACTTC.

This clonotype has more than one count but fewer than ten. CDR3 loop: CASSDTGGGETQYF. In DNA form, the CDR3 reads TGTGCCAGCAGCGATACAGGGGGCGGAGAGACCCAGTACTTC. The chain is built from TRBV7-9 and TRBJ2-5; 9 positions match TRBD1. V shed 5 bases, J shed 4 bases, and the junction held 5 bases outside the gene matches. Germline V lookup: CDR1 SEHNR, CDR2 FQNEAQ (reference sequence). The CDR3 consists of 14 residues.

DNA for the CDR3: TGTGCCAGCAGTGGAGGGACAGGATGGGAAAAACTGTTTTTT. Residues: CASSGGTGWEKLFF. This chain links TRBV2 with TRBJ1-4; 8 positions agree with TRBD1. Germline CDR1 and CDR2: SNHLY and FYNNEI. The CDR3 contains 14 residues. V was clipped by 4 bases and J by 8 bases; unmatched bases: 6.

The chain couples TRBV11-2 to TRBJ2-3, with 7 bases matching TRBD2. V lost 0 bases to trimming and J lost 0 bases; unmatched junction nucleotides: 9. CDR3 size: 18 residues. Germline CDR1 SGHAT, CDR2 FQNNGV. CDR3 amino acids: CASSLEGVGEGSTDTQYF. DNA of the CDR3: TGTGCCAGCAGCTTAGAGGGGGTTGGGGAGGGGAGCACAGATACGCAGTATTTT.

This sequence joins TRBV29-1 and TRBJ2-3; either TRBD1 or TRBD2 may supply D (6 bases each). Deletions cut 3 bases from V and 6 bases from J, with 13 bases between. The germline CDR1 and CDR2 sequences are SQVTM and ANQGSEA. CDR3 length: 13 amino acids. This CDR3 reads CSVDDGGLDTQYF. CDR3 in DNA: TGCAGCGTTGATGACGGGGGCCTGGATACGCAGTATTTT.

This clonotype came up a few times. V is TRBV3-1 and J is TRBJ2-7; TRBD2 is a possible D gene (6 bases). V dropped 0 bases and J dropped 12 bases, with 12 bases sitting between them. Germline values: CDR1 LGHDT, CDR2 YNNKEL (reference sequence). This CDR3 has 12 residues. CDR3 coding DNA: TGTGCCAGCAGCCAAGAATCGGGGAGGTGGTACTTC. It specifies CASSQESGRWYF.

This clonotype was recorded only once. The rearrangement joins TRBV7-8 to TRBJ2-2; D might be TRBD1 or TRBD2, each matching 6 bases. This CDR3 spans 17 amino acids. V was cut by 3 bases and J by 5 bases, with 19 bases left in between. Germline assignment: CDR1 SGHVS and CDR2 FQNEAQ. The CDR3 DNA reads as TGTGCCAGCAGCTTGGGATCCTGGGGGGCCGGAACCGGGGAGCTGTTTTTT. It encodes CASSLGSWGAGTGELFF.

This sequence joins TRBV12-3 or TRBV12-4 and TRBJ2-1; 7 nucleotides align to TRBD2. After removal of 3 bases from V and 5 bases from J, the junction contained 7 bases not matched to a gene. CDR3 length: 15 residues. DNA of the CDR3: TGTGCCAGCAGTTTTGCGGGAGTAGCCCACAATGAGCAGTTCTTC. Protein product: CASSFAGVAHNEQFF.

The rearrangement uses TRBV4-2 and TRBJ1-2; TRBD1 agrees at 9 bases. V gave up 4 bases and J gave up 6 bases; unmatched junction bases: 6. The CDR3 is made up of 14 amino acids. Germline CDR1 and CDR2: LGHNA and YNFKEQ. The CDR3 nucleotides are TGTGCCAGCAGCCTAGACTGGACAGGGGATGGCTACACCTTC. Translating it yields CASSLDWTGDGYTF.

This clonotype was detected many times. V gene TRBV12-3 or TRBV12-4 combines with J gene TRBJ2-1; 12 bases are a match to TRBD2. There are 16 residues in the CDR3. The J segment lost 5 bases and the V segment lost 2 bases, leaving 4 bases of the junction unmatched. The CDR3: CASSLWLAGGNNEQFF. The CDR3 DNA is TGTGCCAGCAGTTTATGGCTAGCGGGAGGGAACAATGAGCAGTTCTTC.

The CDR3 DNA sequence: TGCAGTGCTAGCCGGACAGGGACTGTGGACTCTAATAATTCACCCCTCCACTTT. This codes for CSASRTGTVDSNNSPLHF. The chain recombines TRBV20-1 with TRBJ1-6, with TRBD1 matching 8 bases. This CDR3 comprises 18 residues. CDR1 is DFQATT and CDR2 is SNEGSKA in the germline V gene (reference sequence). V was clipped by 3 bases and J by 5 bases; unmatched bases: 15.

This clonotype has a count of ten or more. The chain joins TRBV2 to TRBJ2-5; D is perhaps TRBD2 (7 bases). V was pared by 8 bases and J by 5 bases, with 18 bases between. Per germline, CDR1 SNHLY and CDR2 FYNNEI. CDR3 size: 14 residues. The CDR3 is CASQNRGAWETQYF. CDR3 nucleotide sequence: TGTGCCAGCCAAAACCGGGGGGCGTGGGAGACCCAGTACTTC.

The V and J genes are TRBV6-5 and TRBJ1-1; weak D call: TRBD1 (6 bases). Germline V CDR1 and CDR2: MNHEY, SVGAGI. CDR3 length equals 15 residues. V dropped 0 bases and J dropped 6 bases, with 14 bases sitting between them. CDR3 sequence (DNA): TGTGCCAGCAGTTACTCGGGGGGGCGCGCCGCTGAAGCTTTCTTT. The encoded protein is CASSYSGGRAAEAFF.

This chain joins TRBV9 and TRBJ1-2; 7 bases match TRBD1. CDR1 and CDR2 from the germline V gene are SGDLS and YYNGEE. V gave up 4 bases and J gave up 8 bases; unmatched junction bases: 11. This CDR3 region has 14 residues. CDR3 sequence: CASSRSDRAGGYTF. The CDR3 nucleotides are TGTGCCAGCAGCCGCAGTGACAGGGCAGGGGGCTACACCTTC.

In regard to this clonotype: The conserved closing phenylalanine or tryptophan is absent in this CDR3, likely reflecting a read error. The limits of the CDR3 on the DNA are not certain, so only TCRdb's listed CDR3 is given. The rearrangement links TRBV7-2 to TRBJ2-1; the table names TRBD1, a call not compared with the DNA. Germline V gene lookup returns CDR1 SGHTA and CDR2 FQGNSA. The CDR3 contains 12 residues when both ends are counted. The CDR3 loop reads CASSLHGTGKFI.

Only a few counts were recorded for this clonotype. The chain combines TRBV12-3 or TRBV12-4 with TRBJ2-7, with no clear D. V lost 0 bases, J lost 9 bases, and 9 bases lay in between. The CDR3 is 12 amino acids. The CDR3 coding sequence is TGTGCCAGCAGTTTAGCGCTCACGGCGCAGTACTTC. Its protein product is CASSLALTAQYF.

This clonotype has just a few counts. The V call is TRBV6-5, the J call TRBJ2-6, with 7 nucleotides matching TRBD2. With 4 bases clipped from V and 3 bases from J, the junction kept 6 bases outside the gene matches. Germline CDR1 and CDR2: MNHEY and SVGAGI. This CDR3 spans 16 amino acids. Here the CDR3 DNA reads TGTGCCAGCAGTTTGGGAGGGAGAAGTGGGGCCAACGTCCTGACTTTC. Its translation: CASSLGGRSGANVLTF.

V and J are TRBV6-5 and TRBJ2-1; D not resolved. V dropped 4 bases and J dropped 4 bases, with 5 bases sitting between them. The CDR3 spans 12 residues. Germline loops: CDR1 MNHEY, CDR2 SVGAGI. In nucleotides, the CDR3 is TGTGCCAGCAGTTCTAGGTACAATGAGCAGTTCTTC. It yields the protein CASSSRYNEQFF.

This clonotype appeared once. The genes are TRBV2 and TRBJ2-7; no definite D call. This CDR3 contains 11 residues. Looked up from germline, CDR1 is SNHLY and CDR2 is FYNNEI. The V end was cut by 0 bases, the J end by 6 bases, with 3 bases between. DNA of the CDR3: TGTGCCAGCAGTGAAGCGCCCGAGCAGTACTTC. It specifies CASSEAPEQYF.

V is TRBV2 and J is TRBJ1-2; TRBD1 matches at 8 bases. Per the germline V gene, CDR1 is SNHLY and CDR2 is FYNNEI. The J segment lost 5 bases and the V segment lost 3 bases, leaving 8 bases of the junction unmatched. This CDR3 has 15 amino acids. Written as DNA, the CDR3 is TGTGCCAGCAGTGACCTTGGACAGGGTGGTTATGGCTACACCTTC. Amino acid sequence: CASSDLGQGGYGYTF. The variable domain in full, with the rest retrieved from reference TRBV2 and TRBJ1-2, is EPEVTQTPSHQVTQMGQEVILRCVPISNHLYFYWYRQILGQKVEFLVSFYNNEISEKSEIFDDQFSVERPDGSNFTLKIRSTKLEDSAMYFCASSDLGQGGYGYTFGSGTRLTVV.

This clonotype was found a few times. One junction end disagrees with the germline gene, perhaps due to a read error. This CDR3 reads CASSQGGAGASDNEQFF. The CDR3, as DNA: TGCGCCAGCAGCCAAGGGGGAGCGGGGGCCTCCGACAATGAGCAGTTCTTC. The J gene is TRBJ2-1, the V gene TRBV4-1; 8 nucleotides agree with TRBD2. CDR1 and CDR2 from the germline V gene are MGHRA and YSYEKL. The CDR3 totals 17 residues.

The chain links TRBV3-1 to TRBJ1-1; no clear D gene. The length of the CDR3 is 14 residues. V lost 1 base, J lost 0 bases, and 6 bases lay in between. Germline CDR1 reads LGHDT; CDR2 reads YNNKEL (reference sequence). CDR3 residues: CASSQAGVNTEAFF. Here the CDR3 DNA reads TGTGCCAGCAGCCAAGCCGGGGTGAACACTGAAGCTTTCTTT.

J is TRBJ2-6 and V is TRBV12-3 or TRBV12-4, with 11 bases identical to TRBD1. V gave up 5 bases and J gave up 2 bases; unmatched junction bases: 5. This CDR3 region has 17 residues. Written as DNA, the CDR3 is TGTGCCAGCAGTACAGGACAGGGGGCGGCTGGGGCCAACGTCCTGACTTTC. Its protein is CASSTGQGAAGANVLTF.

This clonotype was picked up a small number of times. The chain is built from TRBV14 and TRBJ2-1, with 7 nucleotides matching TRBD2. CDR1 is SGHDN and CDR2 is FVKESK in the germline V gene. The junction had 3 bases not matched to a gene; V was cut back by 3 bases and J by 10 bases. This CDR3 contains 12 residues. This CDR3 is CASSHGLGEQFF. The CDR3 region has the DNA TGTGCCAGCAGCCATGGACTAGGGGAGCAGTTCTTC. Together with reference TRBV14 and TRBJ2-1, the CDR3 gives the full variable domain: EAGVTQFPSHSVIEKGQTVTLRCDPISGHDNLYWYRRVMGKEIKFLLHFVKESKQDESGMPNNRFLAERTGGTYSTLKVQPAELEDSGVYFCASSHGLGEQFFGPGTRLTVL.

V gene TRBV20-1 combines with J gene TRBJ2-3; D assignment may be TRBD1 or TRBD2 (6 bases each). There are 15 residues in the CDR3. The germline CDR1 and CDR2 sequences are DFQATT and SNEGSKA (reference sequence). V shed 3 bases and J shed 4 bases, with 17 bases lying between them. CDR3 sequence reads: CSARVGGVRADTQYF. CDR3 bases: TGCAGTGCTAGGGTGGGGGGCGTTCGAGCAGATACGCAGTATTTT.

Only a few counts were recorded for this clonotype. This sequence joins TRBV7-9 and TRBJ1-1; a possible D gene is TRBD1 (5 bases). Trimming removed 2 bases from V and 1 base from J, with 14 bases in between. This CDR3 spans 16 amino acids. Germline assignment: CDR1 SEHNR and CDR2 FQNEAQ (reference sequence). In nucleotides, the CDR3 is TGTGCCAGCAGCTTAAAGTTTGCGGGGCCGAACACTGAAGCTTTCTTT. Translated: CASSLKFAGPNTEAFF.

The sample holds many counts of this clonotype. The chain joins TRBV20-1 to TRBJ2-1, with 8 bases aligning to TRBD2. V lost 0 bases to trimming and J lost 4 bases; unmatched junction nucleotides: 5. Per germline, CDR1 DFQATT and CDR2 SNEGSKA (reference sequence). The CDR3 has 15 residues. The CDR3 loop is CSARDHGRVYNEQFF. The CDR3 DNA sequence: TGCAGTGCTAGAGATCACGGGAGGGTGTACAATGAGCAGTTCTTC.